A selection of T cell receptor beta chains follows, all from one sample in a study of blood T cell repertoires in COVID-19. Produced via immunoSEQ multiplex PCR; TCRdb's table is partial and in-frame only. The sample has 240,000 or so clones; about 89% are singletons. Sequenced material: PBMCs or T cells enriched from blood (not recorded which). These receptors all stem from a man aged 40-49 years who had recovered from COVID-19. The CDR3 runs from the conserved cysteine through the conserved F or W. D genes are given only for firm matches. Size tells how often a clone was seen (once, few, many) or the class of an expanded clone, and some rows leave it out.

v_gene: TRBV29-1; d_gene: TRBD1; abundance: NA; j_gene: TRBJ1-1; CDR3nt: TGCAGCGTTGGACAGGGCGCTGAAGCTTTCTTT; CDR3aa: CSVGQGAEAFF
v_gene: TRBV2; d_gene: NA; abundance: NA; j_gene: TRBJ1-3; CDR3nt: TGTGCCAGCAGATTTTCCACATCCCGCTCTGGAAACACCATATATTTT; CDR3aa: CASRFSTSRSGNTIYF
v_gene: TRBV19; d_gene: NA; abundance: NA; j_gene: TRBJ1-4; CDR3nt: TGTGCCAGTAGCACAGGGTGGGCTAATGAAAAACTGTTTTTT; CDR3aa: CASSTGWANEKLFF
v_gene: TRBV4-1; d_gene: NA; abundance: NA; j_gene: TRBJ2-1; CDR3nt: TGCGCCAGCAGCCCCCCGGGAGCTCGCTCCTACAATGAGCAGTTCTTC; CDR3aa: CASSPPGARSYNEQFF
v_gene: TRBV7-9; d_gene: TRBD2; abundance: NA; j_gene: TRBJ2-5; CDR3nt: TGTGCCAGCAGCCGGGGACTAGCGCCAGAGACCCAGTACTTC; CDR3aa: CASSRGLAPETQYF
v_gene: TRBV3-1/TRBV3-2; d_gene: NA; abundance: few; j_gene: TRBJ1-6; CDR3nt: TGTGCCAGCAGATCACAGCCTAATTCACCCCTCCACTTT; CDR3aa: CASRSQPNSPLHF
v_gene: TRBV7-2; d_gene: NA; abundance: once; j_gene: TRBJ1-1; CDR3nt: TGTGCCAGCAGCTTAGCTACGAACATGAACACTGAAGCTTTCTTT; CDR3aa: CASSLATNMNTEAFF
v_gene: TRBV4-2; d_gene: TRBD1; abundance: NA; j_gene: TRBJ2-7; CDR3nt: TGTGCCAGCAGCCAAGATTACAGAACGGACAGGAGCTCCTACGAGCAGTACTTC; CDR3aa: CASSQDYRTDRSSYEQYF
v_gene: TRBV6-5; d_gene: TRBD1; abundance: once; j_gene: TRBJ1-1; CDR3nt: TGTGCCAGCAGTACGGACAGGGGAAACACTGAAGCTTTCTTT; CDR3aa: CASSTDRGNTEAFF
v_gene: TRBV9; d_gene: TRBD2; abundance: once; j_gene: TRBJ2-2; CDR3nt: TGTGCCAGCACCGGTCTAGCGGGCTTTGCGAACACCGGGGAGCTGTTTTTT; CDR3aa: CASTGLAGFANTGELFF
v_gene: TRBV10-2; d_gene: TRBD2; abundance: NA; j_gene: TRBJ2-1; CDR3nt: TGCGCCAGCACCGAAACGGAGTTGACTAGCGGAGAGGGGACCTACAATGAGCAGTTCTTC; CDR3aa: CASTETELTSGEGTYNEQFF
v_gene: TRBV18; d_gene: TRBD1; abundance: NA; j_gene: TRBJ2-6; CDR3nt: TGTGCCAGCTCACCCTCGACAGGGGACACTGGGGCCAACGTCCTGACTTTC; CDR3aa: CASSPSTGDTGANVLTF
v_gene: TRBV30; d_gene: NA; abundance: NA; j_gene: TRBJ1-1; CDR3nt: TGTGCCTGGAGTGTAACCAGCCCCAGACGGGGCACTGAAGCTTTCTTT; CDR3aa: CAWSVTSPRRGTEAFF
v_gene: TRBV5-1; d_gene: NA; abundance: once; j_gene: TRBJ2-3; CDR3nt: TGCGCCAGCAGCCTCGGGGGTTCTGGCACAGATACGCAGTATTTT; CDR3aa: CASSLGGSGTDTQYF
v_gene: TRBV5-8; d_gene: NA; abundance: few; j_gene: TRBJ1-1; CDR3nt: TGTGCCAGCAGCTTGGCGGACACCGGGACTGTGGCTGAAGCTTTCTTT; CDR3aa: CASSLADTGTVAEAFF
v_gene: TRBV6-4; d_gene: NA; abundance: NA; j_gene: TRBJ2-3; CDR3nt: TGTGCCAGCTCGCTCCAGGAAAGCACAGATACGCAGTATTTT; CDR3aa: CASSLQESTDTQYF
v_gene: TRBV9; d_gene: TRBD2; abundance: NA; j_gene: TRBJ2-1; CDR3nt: TGTGCCAGCAGCCCAATAGCGGGGAGCTCCTACAATGAGCAGTTCTTC; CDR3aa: CASSPIAGSSYNEQFF
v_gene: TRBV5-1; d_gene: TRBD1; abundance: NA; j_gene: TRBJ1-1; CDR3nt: TGCGCCAGCAGTTTTGTGCCATGGGGGACAGTGAACACTGAAGCTTTCTTT; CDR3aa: CASSFVPWGTVNTEAFF
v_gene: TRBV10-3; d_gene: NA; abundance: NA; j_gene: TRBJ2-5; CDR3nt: TGTGCCATCAGTGGAGCAGGGGAAGAGACCCAGTACTTC; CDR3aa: CAISGAGEETQYF
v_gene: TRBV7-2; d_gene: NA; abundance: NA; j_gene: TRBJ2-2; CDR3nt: TGTGCCAGCAGCCCACGAACAGACACCGGGGAGCTGTTTTTT; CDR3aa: CASSPRTDTGELFF
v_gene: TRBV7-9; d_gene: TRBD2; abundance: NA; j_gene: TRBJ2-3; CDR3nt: TGTGCCAGCAGCACGACTAGCGGTAGCACAGATACGCAGTATTTT; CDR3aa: CASSTTSGSTDTQYF
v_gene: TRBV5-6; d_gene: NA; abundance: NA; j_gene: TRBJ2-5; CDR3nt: TGTGCCAGCAGCTTCTCAGAAGAGACCCAGTACTTC; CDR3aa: CASSFSEETQYF
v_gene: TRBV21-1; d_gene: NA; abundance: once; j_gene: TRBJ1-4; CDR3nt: TGTGCCAGCAGCAAAGAGAGGTCCAGGGGTGAAAAACTGTTTTTT; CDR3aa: CASSKERSRGEKLFF
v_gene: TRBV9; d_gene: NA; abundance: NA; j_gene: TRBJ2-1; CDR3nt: TGTGCCAGCAGCGTAGGTGGAGGGGGCGGGTTGAATGAGCAGTTCTTC; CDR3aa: CASSVGGGGGLNEQFF
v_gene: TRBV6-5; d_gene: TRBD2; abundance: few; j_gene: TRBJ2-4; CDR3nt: TGTGCCAGCAGTTGGACTAGCGGGAGTTACATTCAGTACTTC; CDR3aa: CASSWTSGSYIQYF
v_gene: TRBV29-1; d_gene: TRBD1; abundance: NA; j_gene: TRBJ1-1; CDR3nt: TGCAGCGTGGGGGGACAGCCGAACACTGAAGCTTTCTTT; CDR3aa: CSVGGQPNTEAFF
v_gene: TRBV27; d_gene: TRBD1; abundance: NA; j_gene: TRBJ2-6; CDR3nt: TGTGCCCCCCCCGGGACAGGGCTCTCTGGGGCCAACGTCCTGACTTTC; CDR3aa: CAPPGTGLSGANVLTF
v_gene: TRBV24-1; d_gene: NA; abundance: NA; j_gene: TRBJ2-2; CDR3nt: TGTGCCACCAGCCGAGGACAGTTGGGCACCGGGGAGCTGTTTTTT; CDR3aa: CATSRGQLGTGELFF
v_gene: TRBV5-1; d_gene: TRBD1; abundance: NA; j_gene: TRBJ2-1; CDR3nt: TGCGCCAGCAGTTGGGACAGCAAGCGAGCGACTAATGAGCAGTTCTTC; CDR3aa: CASSWDSKRATNEQFF
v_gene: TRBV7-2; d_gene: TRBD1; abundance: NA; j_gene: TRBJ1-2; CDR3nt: TGTGCCAGCAGCGCCCGGACAGGGGCGGGCTACACCTTC; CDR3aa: CASSARTGAGYTF
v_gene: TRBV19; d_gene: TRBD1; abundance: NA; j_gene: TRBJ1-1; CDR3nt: TGTGCCAGTAGTATCGGACAGGACTTAATGAACACTGAAGCTTTCTTT; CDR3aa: CASSIGQDLMNTEAFF
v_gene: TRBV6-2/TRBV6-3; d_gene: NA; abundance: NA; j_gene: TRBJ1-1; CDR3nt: TGTGCCAGCAGTTATATCCACGGGAGGTGGAACACTGAAGCTTTCTTT; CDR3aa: CASSYIHGRWNTEAFF
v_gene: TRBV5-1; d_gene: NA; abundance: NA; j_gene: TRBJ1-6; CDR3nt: TGCGCCAGCAGCTTACCAGGGGACTATAATTCACCCCTCCACTTT; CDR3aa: CASSLPGDYNSPLHF
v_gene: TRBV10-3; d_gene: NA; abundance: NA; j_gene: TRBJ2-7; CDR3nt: TGTGCCATGGCACCCCAGGTACCCTACGAGCAGTACTTC; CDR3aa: CAMAPQVPYEQYF
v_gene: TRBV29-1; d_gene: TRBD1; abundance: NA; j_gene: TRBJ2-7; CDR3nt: TGCAGCGTTTTATCCGGGACAGATTACGAGCAGTACTTC; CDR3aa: CSVLSGTDYEQYF
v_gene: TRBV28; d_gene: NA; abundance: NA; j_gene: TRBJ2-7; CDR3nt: TGTGCCAGCAGTCAAACAGGGTTTAGGACTGGGGAGCAGTACTTC; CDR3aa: CASSQTGFRTGEQYF
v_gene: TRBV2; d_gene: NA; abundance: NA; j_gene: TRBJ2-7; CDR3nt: TGTGCCAGCAGTGAGGAGGGACGACAAAGTTACGAGCAGTACTTC; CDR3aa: CASSEEGRQSYEQYF
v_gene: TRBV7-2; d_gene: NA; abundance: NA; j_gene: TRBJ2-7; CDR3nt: TGTGCCAGCAGCTCCAGTGCGCAGGGATACGAGCAGTACTTC; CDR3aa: CASSSSAQGYEQYF
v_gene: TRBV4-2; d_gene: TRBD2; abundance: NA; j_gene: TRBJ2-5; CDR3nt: TGTGCCAGCAGCCAAGTAAAACTAGCGGGAGTAGAGACCCAGTACTTC; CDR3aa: CASSQVKLAGVETQYF
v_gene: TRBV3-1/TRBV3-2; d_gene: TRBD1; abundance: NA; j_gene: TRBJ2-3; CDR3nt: TGTGCCAGCAGCCAAGTTAGGACAGGGGGCACAGATACGCAGTATTTT; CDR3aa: CASSQVRTGGTDTQYF
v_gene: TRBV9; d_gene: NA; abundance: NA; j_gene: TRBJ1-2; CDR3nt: TGTGCCAGCAGCGTATCGCAGGACTTCTATGGCTACACCTTC; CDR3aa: CASSVSQDFYGYTF
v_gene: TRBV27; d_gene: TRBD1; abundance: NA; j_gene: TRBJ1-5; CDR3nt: TGTGCCAGCAGTTTATCCGGGACAGCTTATAGCAATCAGCCCCAGCATTTT; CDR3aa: CASSLSGTAYSNQPQHF
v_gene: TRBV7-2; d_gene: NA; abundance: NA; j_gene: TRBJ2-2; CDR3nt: TGTGCCAGCAGCTTAATTCAGGGAACCGGGGAGCTGTTTTTT; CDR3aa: CASSLIQGTGELFF
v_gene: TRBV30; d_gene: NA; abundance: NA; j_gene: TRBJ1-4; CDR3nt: TGTGCCTGGAGTCAGACTAAGAATAATGAAAAACTGTTTTTT; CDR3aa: CAWSQTKNNEKLFF
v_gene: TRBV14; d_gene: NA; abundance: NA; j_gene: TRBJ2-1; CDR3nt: TGTGCCAGCAGCCAAGAGCGGGGTTGGTACAATGAGCAGTTCTTC; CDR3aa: CASSQERGWYNEQFF
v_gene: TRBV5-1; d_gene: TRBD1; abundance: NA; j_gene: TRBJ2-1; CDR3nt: TGCGCCAGCAGCCGAAACCGACAGGGGGCCGGGGAGCAGTTCTTC; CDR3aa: CASSRNRQGAGEQFF
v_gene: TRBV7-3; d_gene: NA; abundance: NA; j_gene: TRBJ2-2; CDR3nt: TGTGCCAGTCGGGATCAGGTTGGGGACACCGGGGAGCTGTTTTTT; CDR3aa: CASRDQVGDTGELFF
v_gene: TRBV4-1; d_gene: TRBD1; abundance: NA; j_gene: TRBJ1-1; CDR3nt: TGCGCCAGCAGCCGAGATTATGGAAAAACAGGGGTTAACACTGAAGCTTTCTTT; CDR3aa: CASSRDYGKTGVNTEAFF
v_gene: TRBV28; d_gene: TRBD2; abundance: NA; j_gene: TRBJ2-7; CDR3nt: TGTGCCAGCAGTTATTTCCCACGGGACTATCCCCCCTACGAGCAGTACTTC; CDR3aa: CASSYFPRDYPPYEQYF
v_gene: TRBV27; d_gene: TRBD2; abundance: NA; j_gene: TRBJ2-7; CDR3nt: TGTGCCAGCAGCCCTGCGGGACTAGCGACGGCCTACGAGCAGTACTTC; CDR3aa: CASSPAGLATAYEQYF
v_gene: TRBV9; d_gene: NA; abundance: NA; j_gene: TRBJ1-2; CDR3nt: TGTGCCAGCAGCGTAGGATTGGCGGGTGGGCTTACCTATGGCTACACCTTC; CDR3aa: CASSVGLAGGLTYGYTF
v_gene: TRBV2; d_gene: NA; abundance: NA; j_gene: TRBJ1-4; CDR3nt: TGTGCCAGCAGTGAGCGCCAGGGGACAACTAATGAAAAACTGTTTTTT; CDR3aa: CASSERQGTTNEKLFF
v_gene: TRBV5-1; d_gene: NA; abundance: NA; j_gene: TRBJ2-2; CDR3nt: TGCGCCAGCAGCTTGGATGCAGTCGGGGAGCTGTTTTTT; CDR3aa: CASSLDAVGELFF